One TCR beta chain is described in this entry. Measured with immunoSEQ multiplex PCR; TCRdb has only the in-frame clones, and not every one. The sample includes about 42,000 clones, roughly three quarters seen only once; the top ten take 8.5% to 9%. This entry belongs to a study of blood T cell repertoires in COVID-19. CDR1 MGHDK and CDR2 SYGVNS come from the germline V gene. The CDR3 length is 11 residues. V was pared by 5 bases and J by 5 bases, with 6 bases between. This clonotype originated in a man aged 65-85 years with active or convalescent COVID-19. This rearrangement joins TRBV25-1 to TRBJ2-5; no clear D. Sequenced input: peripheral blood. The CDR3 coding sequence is TGTGCCAGCAGTCCGAGTGAGACCCAGTACTTC. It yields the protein CASSPSETQYF. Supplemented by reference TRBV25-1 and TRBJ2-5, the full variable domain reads EADIYQTPRYLVIGTGKKITLECSQTMGHDKMYWYQQDPGMELHLIHYSYGVNSTEKGDLSSESTVSRIRTEHFPLTLESARPSHTSQYLCASSPSETQYFGPGTRLLVL.